This T cell receptor beta chain comes out of a study of cytomegalovirus exposure and HLA in healthy donors. The CDR3 extends over 14 amino acids. The germline gives CDR1 SGHRS, CDR2 YFSETQ. V was trimmed by 5 bases and J by 3 bases, leaving 14 bases between them. Both 60 Vbeta primers and 13 Jbeta primers went into the PCR. Data came from immunoSEQ multiplex PCR; TCRdb stores just in-frame clones and leaves some out. The sample contains about 180,000 clones, 75% to 85% of which appear only once. Everyone who donated was a healthy bone marrow donor. In the case of this clone: The antigen remains unidentified.

Study findings and constraints: As was reported, the HLA-A and HLA-B alleles of most subjects were accurately predicted from TCR beta sequences. When analyzed later, a missense DCLRE1C variant was found to be linked to TCR beta V- and J-gene trimming.

The receptor was derived from a woman younger than 35 in good health and CMV-seropositive. Sequencing was performed on PBMCs. V usage is TRBV5-1 and J usage is TRBJ1-1, with no clear D. This chain's CDR3 is CASSFDTPYTEAFF. Here the CDR3 DNA reads TGCGCCAGCAGTTTTGACACACCTTACACTGAAGCTTTCTTT.